This T cell receptor beta chain is drawn from a study of identical twins (dated by TCRdb to the mid-2010s). Study-level background: The study deep-sequenced TCR alpha and beta repertoires from monozygotic twins, unrelated adults of various ages and cord blood to test whether fetal clonotypes persist. Replicate twin experiments were performed at different times using different library preparation protocols to rule out contamination.

In regard to this clonotype: The antigen this receptor binds is unknown. No base qualities exist here, and no much larger clone lies one base off it.

What the research found in general, with its limitations: Abundant cord blood beta clonotypes carried fewer insertions; young adult naive repertoires showed a weaker similar trend, while memory repertoires showed none. Because the same donors could not be followed over many years, the conclusions relied on cross-sectional statistical analysis. In monozygotic twins, out-of-frame TCR alpha sharing was systematically underestimated by recombination models, although the models agreed with sharing between unrelated individuals. Invariant T cells such as MAIT and iNKT could partly confound zero-insertion analyses, although diverse VJ usage argued against such confounding for most clonotypes. Compared with coincidental sharing between unrelated individuals, an excess of low generation-probability sequences was observed among out-of-frame TCR alpha sequences shared between twins. Excess twin sharing in beta out-of-frame sequences was weaker because fewer shared sequences lowered the signal-to-noise ratio.

According to the germline V gene (reference sequence), CDR1 reads LGHDT and CDR2 reads YNNKEL. Counted from cysteine to phenylalanine, this CDR3 has 17 amino acids. The retained sequence is limited to the CDR3, 51 bases, with the frame set at the first base. V gives up 1 base and J gives up 0 bases, and the segment between their germline ends measures 14 bases. Every donor in the study was a healthy Caucasian. The twin cohort consisted of three pairs of female monozygotic twins, all aged roughly 18 to 29 years. Positive isolation kits from Invitrogen were used to isolate the CD4+ and CD8+ T cell populations. Library preparation was by 5' RACE. These reads were obtained on an Illumina HiSeq 2000. Template switching introduced a universal primer binding site; the final cDNA contained a unique molecular identifier, enabling accurate counting of TCR cDNA molecules. Specific primers in the conserved constant-segment region were used to synthesize first-strand cDNA for TCR alpha and beta chains. To control for contamination, each cDNA library was double barcoded with a SMART-Mk sample barcode plus Illumina barcodes. TruSeq adapter sequences along with Illumina sample barcodes were introduced in two successive PCR steps. The Illumina HiSeq platform was used with custom primers to sequence TCR alpha and beta cDNA libraries. As for the authors' bioinformatics: Unique molecular identifiers were extracted from raw reads with MiGEC, and CDR3 positions were determined with MiXCR. For each individual, recombination models were inferred using an EM algorithm with the repgenHMM and IGoR tools. The tcR package in R was used for shared clonotype analysis, with sharing normalized by the product of cloneset sizes. To study raw recombination free of thymic and clonal selection effects, out-of-frame nonproductive sequences were analyzed. The raw public data were reprocessed by TCRdb itself: fastp quality trimming at Q25, MiXCR clonotype calling, in-frame beta chains only. One record per CDR3 amino acid sequence lists the most common genes and DNA. The V and J calls and clone size come from TCRdb's table, not from the authors' own analysis. Counted in this sample were hundreds of thousands of distinct CDR3 sequences; around 24% of them appeared once. The biggest ten clones account for around 0.47% of the sample.

Separately, the same data were catalogued under a study of yellow fever vaccine responses in identical twins. As the second paper documents: According to the authors, the vaccine-induced T cell response in identical twins seemed to be partly convergent and partly specific to each individual. In identical twins, the study followed T cell clones that responded to the vaccine with precision.

This chain joins TRBV3-1 to TRBJ2-3; the D gene cannot be resolved reliably. The material sequenced was CD4+ T cells sorted from blood. This clonotype originated in a woman in her late teens or twenties in good health. The nucleotide sequence is given as TGTGCCAGCAGCCAAGTCTCTAGTACCATTAGCACAGATACGCAGTATTTT. This sequence encodes CASSQVSSTISTDTQYF.